The rows below give T cell receptor beta chains drawn from one sample of a study of vaccination and CD4 T cells after COVID-19. Using its own MiXCR run on the PCR reads, TCRdb lists one record per CDR3 protein. Counted here are some 21,000 distinct CDR3 sequences, roughly half occurring once; the ten biggest clones make up about 9.4%. These TCRs' antigens remain unknown. Sequencing used CD4+ T cells from blood, cultured in vitro. Source of these receptors: a human donor who had recovered from COVID-19. CDR3s include the opening cysteine and the closing phenylalanine or tryptophan. The order of the fields is CDR3 length, D gene, clone size, J gene, V gene, CDR3 DNA, CDR3 protein. A D gene is named only where the DNA matches it firmly. The size field is filled for only some rows; it gives once, few, many or a size class.

CDR3 length: 15; D gene: NA; clone size: few; J gene: TRBJ1-5; V gene: TRBV20-1; CDR3 DNA: TGCAGTGCTAGATCGACAGGTTTTGGAAATCAGCCCCAGCATTTT; CDR3 protein: CSARSTGFGNQPQHF
CDR3 length: 14; D gene: TRBD1; clone size: NA; J gene: TRBJ1-1; V gene: TRBV5-1; CDR3 DNA: TGCGCCAGCAGCAAAGAGGGGGCGGACACTGAAGCTTTCTTT; CDR3 protein: CASSKEGADTEAFF
CDR3 length: 15; D gene: NA; clone size: few; J gene: TRBJ1-2; V gene: TRBV4-3; CDR3 DNA: TGCGCCAGCAGCCCGGGGCCGGGAGGGGGCTATGGCTACACCTTC; CDR3 protein: CASSPGPGGGYGYTF
CDR3 length: 10; D gene: NA; clone size: NA; J gene: TRBJ1-6; V gene: TRBV27; CDR3 DNA: TGTGCCAGCAGTCATTCACCCCTCCACTTT; CDR3 protein: CASSHSPLHF
CDR3 length: 16; D gene: TRBD1; clone size: once; J gene: TRBJ2-3; V gene: TRBV20-1; CDR3 DNA: TGCGGTACAAATTCCGGGACAGGGGGGTTCACAGATACGCAGTATTTT; CDR3 protein: CGTNSGTGGFTDTQYF
CDR3 length: 14; D gene: NA; clone size: NA; J gene: TRBJ1-2; V gene: TRBV9; CDR3 DNA: TGTGCCAGCAGCGTAGGACTTCACCCTTCTGGCTACACCTTC; CDR3 protein: CASSVGLHPSGYTF
CDR3 length: 16; D gene: TRBD1; clone size: few; J gene: TRBJ2-2; V gene: TRBV11-3; CDR3 DNA: TGTGCCAGCAGCTTAGGGTCACAGGGGTACACCGGGGAGCTGTTTTTT; CDR3 protein: CASSLGSQGYTGELFF
CDR3 length: 18; D gene: TRBD2; clone size: NA; J gene: TRBJ2-2; V gene: TRBV24-1; CDR3 DNA: TGTGCCACCAGTGATTACAAGACTAGCGGGAGTAGGACCGGGGAGCTGTTTTTT; CDR3 protein: CATSDYKTSGSRTGELFF
CDR3 length: 14; D gene: NA; clone size: once; J gene: TRBJ2-7; V gene: TRBV7-2; CDR3 DNA: TGTGCCAGCAGCCCCTCCGAGGGACCCTACGAGCAGTACTTC; CDR3 protein: CASSPSEGPYEQYF
CDR3 length: 13; D gene: TRBD1; clone size: NA; J gene: TRBJ2-7; V gene: TRBV30; CDR3 DNA: TGTGCCGCCAGACAGGGGGTTCCCTACGAGCAGTACTTC; CDR3 protein: CAARQGVPYEQYF
CDR3 length: 15; D gene: NA; clone size: NA; J gene: TRBJ2-7; V gene: TRBV6-5; CDR3 DNA: TGTGCCAGCAGTTACTCGGCCGCAAGTAGGTACGAGCAGTACTTC; CDR3 protein: CASSYSAASRYEQYF
CDR3 length: 12; D gene: NA; clone size: NA; J gene: TRBJ1-1; V gene: TRBV20-1; CDR3 DNA: TGCAGTGCTAGAGAGGAGTACACTGAAGCTTTCTTT; CDR3 protein: CSAREEYTEAFF
CDR3 length: 13; D gene: TRBD1; clone size: medium-sized; J gene: TRBJ1-2; V gene: TRBV29-1; CDR3 DNA: TGCAGCGCCGGGACAGGGGAGGGCTATGGCTACACCTTC; CDR3 protein: CSAGTGEGYGYTF
CDR3 length: 11; D gene: NA; clone size: NA; J gene: TRBJ1-1; V gene: TRBV29-1; CDR3 DNA: TGCAGCGTTCCACAGGGACTATCCGCTTTCTTT; CDR3 protein: CSVPQGLSAFF
CDR3 length: 13; D gene: NA; clone size: NA; J gene: TRBJ1-1; V gene: TRBV2; CDR3 DNA: TGTGCCAGCTTAATCTTTCAGGGAGATGAAGCTTTCTTT; CDR3 protein: CASLIFQGDEAFF
CDR3 length: 16; D gene: NA; clone size: few; J gene: TRBJ1-1; V gene: TRBV6-1; CDR3 DNA: TGTGCCAGCCGCTACCCTACTACTGGGGTCAACACTGAAGCTTTCTTT; CDR3 protein: CASRYPTTGVNTEAFF
CDR3 length: 14; D gene: NA; clone size: few; J gene: TRBJ1-1; V gene: TRBV20-1; CDR3 DNA: TGCAGTGCTAGCCCAAACCCACCGAACACTGAAGCTTTCTTT; CDR3 protein: CSASPNPPNTEAFF
CDR3 length: 13; D gene: NA; clone size: few; J gene: TRBJ2-7; V gene: TRBV27; CDR3 DNA: TGTGCCAGCAGTTTTGGGGGGAGCTGGGAGCAGTACTTC; CDR3 protein: CASSFGGSWEQYF